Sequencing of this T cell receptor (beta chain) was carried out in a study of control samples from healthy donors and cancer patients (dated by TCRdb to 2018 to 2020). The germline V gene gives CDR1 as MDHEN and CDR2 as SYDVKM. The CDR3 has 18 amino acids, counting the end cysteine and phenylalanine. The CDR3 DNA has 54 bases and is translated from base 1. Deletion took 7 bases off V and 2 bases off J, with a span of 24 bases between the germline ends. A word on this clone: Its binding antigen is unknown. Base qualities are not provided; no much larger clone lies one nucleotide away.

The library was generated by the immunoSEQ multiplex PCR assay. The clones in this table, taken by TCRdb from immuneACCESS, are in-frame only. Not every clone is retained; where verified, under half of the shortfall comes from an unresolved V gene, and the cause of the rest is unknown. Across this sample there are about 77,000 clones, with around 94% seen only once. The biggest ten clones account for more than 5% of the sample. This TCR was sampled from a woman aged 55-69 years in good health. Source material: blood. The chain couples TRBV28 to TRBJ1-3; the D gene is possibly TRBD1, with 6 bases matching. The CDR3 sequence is CASTLDAGRGTTGNTIYF. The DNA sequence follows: TGTGCCAGCACACTCGACGCCGGCAGGGGAACTACTGGAAACACCATATATTTT.